Below, 25 T cell receptor beta chains from the same sample are listed, as sequenced in a study of blood T cell repertoires in COVID-19. TCRdb keeps only in-frame clones here, not all; method: immunoSEQ multiplex PCR. The repertoire has 160,000 or so clones, 65% to 85% of them found once; the top ten carry approximately 10%. The specimen sequenced was peripheral blood. These receptors were taken from a man in his 60s with active or convalescent COVID-19.

V usage is TRBV2 and J usage is TRBJ1-2; no clear D gene. The germline CDR1 and CDR2 sequences are SNHLY and FYNNEI. The CDR3 covers 14 residues. V was cut by 2 bases and J by 3 bases, with 10 bases left in between. This chain's CDR3 is CASSEYGPDYGYTF. CDR3 nucleotide sequence: TGTGCCAGCAGTGAATATGGGCCAGACTATGGCTACACCTTC.

V usage is TRBV5-1 and J usage is TRBJ2-1; 14 bases line up with TRBD2. The CDR3 length is 15 residues. CDR1 and CDR2 (germline): SGHRS, YFSETQ. The ends lost 6 bases at V and 7 bases at J; junction bases unmatched: 6. For the CDR3, the DNA is TGCGCCAGCACCGGACTAGCGGGGGGCCTGAATGAGCAGTTCTTC. Translation: CASTGLAGGLNEQFF.

There are a few counts of this clone. V is TRBV5-1 and J is TRBJ2-2; 7 bases align to TRBD1. The CDR3 has 13 amino acids. Germline V gene lookup returns CDR1 SGHRS and CDR2 YFSETQ. The J segment lost 5 bases and the V segment lost 7 bases, leaving 5 bases of the junction unmatched. This CDR3 reads CASRQGDTGELFF. The CDR3 DNA follows: TGCGCCAGCCGACAGGGAGATACCGGGGAGCTGTTTTTT. The entire variable domain, with the rest obtained from reference TRBV5-1 and TRBJ2-2, is as follows: KAGVTQTPRYLIKTRGQQVTLSCSPISGHRSVSWYQQTPGQGLQFLFEYFSETQRNKGNFPGRFSGRQFSNSRSEMNVSTLELGDSALYLCASRQGDTGELFFGEGSRLTVL.

The rearrangement links TRBV5-6 to TRBJ1-6; 9 nucleotides agree with TRBD1. This CDR3 comprises 16 residues. The germline V gene has CDR1 SGHDT and CDR2 YYEEEE. V shed 3 bases and J 12 bases; nucleotides not matched to a gene: 13. The CDR3 region has the DNA TGTGCCAGCAGCTGGAAACCGGGACAGGGTTCAGAACCCCTCCACTTT. Its translation is CASSWKPGQGSEPLHF.

The V call is TRBV4-1, the J call TRBJ1-5, with D uncertain. The CDR3 totals 14 residues. Trimming cost V 1 base and J 5 bases, with 9 bases left between them. CDR1 is MGHRA, CDR2 YSYEKL, per germline. CDR3 amino acids: CASSQVGSYQPQHF. CDR3 nucleotides: TGCGCCAGCAGCCAAGTGGGGAGCTATCAGCCCCAGCATTTT.

The J gene is TRBJ1-4, the V gene TRBV19; weak D call: TRBD1 (5 bases). Germline V gives CDR1 LNHDA, CDR2 SQIVND (reference sequence). Trimming pared 5 bases from V and 4 bases from J, leaving 17 bases between. This CDR3 has 16 amino acids. CDR3: CASSRFQGGFNEKLFF. In DNA, the CDR3 is TGTGCCAGTAGTCGCTTTCAGGGCGGATTTAATGAAAAACTGTTTTTT.

This clone occurred once. The chain joins TRBV7-9 to TRBJ2-2; 7 nucleotides align to TRBD1. The V segment lost 5 bases and the J segment 3 bases; nucleotides outside the gene matches: 15. Per germline, CDR1 SEHNR and CDR2 FQNEAQ (reference sequence). This CDR3 has 18 amino acids. The CDR3 DNA reads as TGTGCCAGCAGCCAGCCTCCGGGTACAGGGGTCGACACCGGGGAGCTGTTTTTT. It is translated as CASSQPPGTGVDTGELFF.

This chain uses TRBV6-5 with TRBJ2-1; no clear D gene. Germline lookup yields CDR1 MNHEY and CDR2 SVGAGI. V was trimmed by 4 bases and J by 7 bases, leaving 5 bases between them. This CDR3 contains 11 residues. In DNA form, the CDR3 reads TGTGCCAGCAGTTTCCTTAATGAGCAGTTCTTC. This sequence encodes CASSFLNEQFF.

This clone was observed many times. The chain links TRBV7-9 to TRBJ2-6; no clear D gene. The germline CDR1 and CDR2 sequences are SEHNR and FQNEAQ (reference sequence). V was cut by 4 bases and J by 2 bases, with 6 bases left in between. The CDR3 totals 14 residues. The DNA of the CDR3 is TGTGCCAGCAGCTACACAGCTGGGGCCAACGTCCTGACTTTC. Protein product: CASSYTAGANVLTF. Complete variable domain (other parts from reference TRBV7-9 and TRBJ2-6): DTGVSQNPRHKITKRGQNVTFRCDPISEHNRLYWYRQTLGQGPEFLTYFQNEAQLEKSRLLSDRFSAERPKGSFSTLEIQRTEQGDSAMYLCASSYTAGANVLTFGAGSRLTVL.

The chain employs TRBV6-1 and TRBJ2-1, with D unresolved. With 2 bases removed from V and 7 bases from J, the gap between germline ends came to 6 bases. The CDR3 runs 12 residues. Germline CDR1 is MNHNS and CDR2 is SASEGT. The CDR3 region is CASSERRNEQFF. The CDR3 bases are TGTGCCAGCAGTGAAAGGCGGAATGAGCAGTTCTTC.

The V call is TRBV7-9, the J call TRBJ2-7, with 12 bases fitting TRBD2. The germline CDR1 and CDR2 sequences are SEHNR and FQNEAQ (reference sequence). The CDR3 totals 14 residues. J lost 4 bases, V lost 5 bases, and 3 bases had no gene match. The CDR3 loop is CASSMTSGGYEQYF. DNA for the CDR3: TGTGCCAGCAGCATGACTAGCGGGGGTTACGAGCAGTACTTC.

The sample holds one count of this clone. The V and J genes are TRBV2 and TRBJ1-1; no clear D gene. CDR3 size: 14 residues. Germline loops: CDR1 SNHLY, CDR2 FYNNEI. Trimming removed 7 bases from V and 1 base from J, with 13 bases in between. CDR3 coding DNA: TGTGCCAGCACGGCGGGTGGAGGGAACACTGAAGCTTTCTTT. Residues: CASTAGGGNTEAFF.

The chain is built from TRBV27 and TRBJ2-2, with D perhaps TRBD2 (5 bases). The CDR3 totals 15 residues. V lost 4 bases, J lost 3 bases, and 12 bases lay in between. Germline assignment: CDR1 MNHEY and CDR2 SMNVEV (reference sequence). The CDR3 loop reads CASSSLTRHTGELFF. CDR3 bases: TGTGCCAGCAGTTCTTTAACTAGACACACCGGGGAGCTGTTTTTT.

To note about this clone: At the DNA level, this CDR3 is encoded by other sequences in the same sample as well. The chain is built from TRBV12-3 or TRBV12-4 and TRBJ2-7; 7 nucleotides align to TRBD1. Germline trimming cut 5 bases from V and 2 bases from J; bases unmatched to any gene: 3. This CDR3 has 13 residues. The CDR3, as DNA: TGTGCCAGCAGTCGGACAGGAGCCTACGAGCAGTACTTC. This encodes CASSRTGAYEQYF.

The chain employs TRBV27 and TRBJ1-4; possible D gene TRBD1, 5 bases. There are 13 residues in the CDR3. The germline V gene has CDR1 MNHEY and CDR2 SMNVEV (reference sequence). Deletions cut 9 bases from V and 3 bases from J, with 11 bases between. CDR3 nucleotide sequence: TGTGCCAGTAACAGGTTCGCTAATGAAAAACTGTTTTTT. Translating it yields CASNRFANEKLFF.

The chain links TRBV3-1 (or the pseudogene TRBV3-2) to TRBJ2-5; TRBD2 matches at 10 bases. J was trimmed by 5 bases and V by 1 base; bases with no gene match: 7. The CDR3 sequence is 16 residues long. Looked up from germline, CDR1 is LGHDT and CDR2 is YNNKEL (reference sequence). As DNA, the CDR3 is TGTGCCAGCAGCCAAGGGTCCCTAGCGGGGGAGGAGACCCAGTACTTC. Protein: CASSQGSLAGEETQYF.

The chain is built from TRBV18 and TRBJ1-1; 9 bases line up with TRBD1. This CDR3 spans 14 amino acids. V gave up 5 bases and J gave up 5 bases; unmatched junction bases: 6. CDR1 is KGHSH and CDR2 is LQKENI in the germline V gene. CDR3 DNA: TGTGCCAGCTCATGGGACAGGGACGGGACTGAAGCTTTCTTT. Its protein product is CASSWDRDGTEAFF.

The gene calls are TRBV7-2 and TRBJ2-5; D perhaps matches TRBD2 (6 bases). The germline gives CDR1 SGHTA, CDR2 FQGNSA. This CDR3 has 15 amino acids. Trimming shortened V by 3 bases and J by 5 bases, and 16 bases separated the two germline ends. This CDR3 is CASSLAGLVQETQYF. The CDR3 DNA follows: TGTGCCAGCAGCTTGGCGGGGCTTGTTCAGGAGACCCAGTACTTC.

The V gene is TRBV10-2, the J gene TRBJ2-3; unclear D gene. The germline gives CDR1 WSHSY, CDR2 SAAADI. The CDR3 extends over 11 amino acids. V was pared by 8 bases and J by 7 bases, with 10 bases between. This chain's CDR3 is CASGTGNTQYF. The CDR3, as DNA: TGCGCCAGCGGTACTGGTAATACGCAGTATTTT.

This chain links TRBV5-4 with TRBJ2-1; 10 positions match TRBD2. Looked up from germline, CDR1 is SGHNT and CDR2 is YYREEE (reference sequence). This CDR3 has 15 residues. Trimming cost V 0 bases and J 6 bases; bases outside gene matches: 3. CDR3 in DNA: TGTGCCAGCAGCTTGGATTGGACTAGCGGCAATGAGCAGTTCTTC. Amino acids: CASSLDWTSGNEQFF. Full variable domain (rest looked up from reference TRBV5-4 and TRBJ2-1): ETGVTQSPTHLIKTRGQQVTLRCSSQSGHNTVSWYQQALGQGPQFIFQYYREEENGRGNFPPRFSGLQFPNYSSELNVNALELDDSALYLCASSLDWTSGNEQFFGPGTRLTVL.

This clone was observed a single time. The gene calls are TRBV5-8 and TRBJ2-2; D uncertain. Trimming cost V 0 bases and J 3 bases, with 15 bases left between them. Germline V lookup: CDR1 SGHTS, CDR2 YDEGEE. The CDR3 extends over 17 amino acids. CDR3: CASSLGGVVGYTGELFF. The CDR3 region has the DNA TGTGCCAGCAGCTTGGGTGGAGTTGTCGGGTACACCGGGGAGCTGTTTTTT. The entire variable domain, with the rest obtained from reference TRBV5-8 and TRBJ2-2, is as follows: EAGVTQSPTHLIKTRGQQATLRCSPISGHTSVYWYQQALGLGLQFLLWYDEGEERNRGNFPPRFSGRQFPNYSSELNVNALELEDSALYLCASSLGGVVGYTGELFFGEGSRLTVL.

The CDR3 DNA reads TGTGCCAGCAGCCCAACTAGCGGGGTCTCTTCGCCTAGTAATGAGCAGTTCTTC. It specifies CASSPTSGVSSPSNEQFF. The rearrangement uses TRBV7-3 and TRBJ2-1, with 10 bases fitting TRBD2. J was trimmed by 7 bases and V by 5 bases; bases with no gene match: 17. This CDR3 region has 18 residues. The V gene's germline CDR1 is SGHTA and CDR2 FQGTGA.

The V gene is TRBV6-6, the J gene TRBJ1-3; TRBD1 agrees at 9 bases. This CDR3 has 15 amino acids. V shed 6 bases and J 4 bases; nucleotides not matched to a gene: 7. Germline CDR1 reads MNHNY; CDR2 reads SVGAGI (reference sequence). The CDR3: CASRQQGAGGNTIYF. The CDR3 DNA follows: TGTGCCAGCAGACAACAGGGGGCTGGAGGAAACACCATATATTTT.

This clone was detected only a few times. The V gene is TRBV6-4, the J gene TRBJ2-3; TRBD1 aligns across 7 bases. Germline CDR1 is MRHNA and CDR2 is SNTAGT. V lost 0 bases and J lost 5; bases outside the gene matches: 8. This CDR3 contains 16 residues. CDR3 in amino acids: CASSDSGAGGVDTQYF. The CDR3 coding sequence is TGTGCCAGCAGTGACTCCGGGGCAGGGGGTGTAGATACGCAGTATTTT.

This sequence joins TRBV7-6 and TRBJ1-1, with 11 bases fitting TRBD1. Germline values: CDR1 SGHVS, CDR2 FNYEAQ. The V and J ends lost 3 bases and 4 bases, in that order; junction bases with no gene match: 4. The CDR3 covers 15 residues. The CDR3 DNA is TGTGCCAGCAGCTTCATTGGGACAGGGGGCACTGAAGCTTTCTTT. Translation: CASSFIGTGGTEAFF.